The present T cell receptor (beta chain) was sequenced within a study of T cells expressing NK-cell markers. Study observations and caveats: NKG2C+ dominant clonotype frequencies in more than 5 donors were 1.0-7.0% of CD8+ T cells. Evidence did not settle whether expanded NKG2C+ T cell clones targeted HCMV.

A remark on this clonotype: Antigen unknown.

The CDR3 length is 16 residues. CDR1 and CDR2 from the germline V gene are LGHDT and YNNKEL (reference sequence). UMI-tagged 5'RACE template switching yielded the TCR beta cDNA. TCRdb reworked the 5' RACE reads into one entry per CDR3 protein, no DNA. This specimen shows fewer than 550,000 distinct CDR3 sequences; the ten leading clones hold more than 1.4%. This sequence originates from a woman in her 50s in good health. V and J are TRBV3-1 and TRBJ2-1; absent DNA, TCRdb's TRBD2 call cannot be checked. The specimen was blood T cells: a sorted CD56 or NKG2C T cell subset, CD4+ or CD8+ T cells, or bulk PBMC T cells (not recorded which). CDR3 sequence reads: CASSPQPGLAYNEQFF.